This T cell receptor (beta chain) was recovered during a study of cytomegalovirus exposure and HLA in healthy donors. Study details: The same platform was used for the roughly 120 validation repertoires as for the approximately 720 first-cohort repertoires, as reported in a later analysis.

Profiled with immunoSEQ multiplex PCR; TCRdb holds only in-frame clones, not every one. This table holds a few hundred thousand clones, 86% found once. A remark on this clone: Its antigen remains unknown.

V shed 1 base, J shed 8 bases, and the junction held 8 bases outside the gene matches. The CDR3 runs 15 residues. Germline V CDR1 and CDR2: MGHRA, YSYEKL. Regarding the study as a whole: The authors enumerated over 150 TCR beta chains as linked to cytomegalovirus. Rare TCR sequences predominated, though certain public TCRs were found in many donors. Subsequent analysis of the 100 to 150 validation repertoires found a tendency for first-cohort TCR clusters to co-occur.

Source material: PBMCs. The rearrangement links TRBV4-1 to TRBJ2-1, with TRBD1 matching over 7 bases. The receptor was isolated from a woman younger than 35 in good health and CMV-seronegative. The chain's CDR3 is CASSQALTGFDEQFF. CDR3 in DNA: TGCGCCAGCAGCCAAGCCCTGACAGGGTTCGATGAGCAGTTCTTC.